The entry below describes one TCR beta chain. The antigen remains undetermined. Germline V gene lookup returns CDR1 SGHNT and CDR2 YENEEA. This CDR3 contains 16 residues. Trimming stripped 4 bases from V and 4 bases from J, with 18 bases between. The data originate from a study of identical twins. Overall study results and limits: Zero-insertion results could be subject to partial confounding by invariant MAIT and iNKT cells.

TCRdb reprocessed the 5' RACE reads with MiXCR, giving one entry per CDR3 protein. The profile shows around 670,000 distinct CDR3 sequences, 5.5% to 6.5% of them singletons. The rearrangement uses TRBV11-3 and TRBJ2-3; TRBD1 or TRBD2 may be the D gene (5 bases each). The receptor was isolated from a man between 18 and 29 years old in good health. Sequenced material: naive T cells sorted from blood. CDR3: CASSSGAGRTPDTQYF. CDR3 in DNA: TGTGCCAGCAGCTCCGGGGCAGGGAGAACACCAGATACGCAGTATTTT. The complete variable domain, with remaining parts taken from reference TRBV11-3 and TRBJ2-3, reads EAGVVQSPRYKIIEKKQPVAFWCNPISGHNTLYWYLQNLGQGPELLIRYENEEAVDDSQLPKDRFSAERLKGVDSTLKIQPAELGDSAVYLCASSSGAGRTPDTQYFGPGTRLTVL.